This T cell receptor beta chain was identified in a study of CD8 T cells in ankylosing spondylitis. Germline V gives CDR1 SGHRS, CDR2 YFSETQ. The CDR3 covers 12 residues. V shed 3 bases and J shed 6 bases, with 7 bases lying between them. TCRdb used MiXCR to reprocess the 5' RACE reads, holding one entry per CDR3 protein. This table holds approximately 250,000 distinct CDR3 sequences, 10% to 13% found once. Study findings and constraints: The clones that were linked to disease were reported to be significantly enriched in matched synovial fluid samples from ankylosing spondylitis patients. Prior literature has documented some motif variants in synovial fluid and blood from reactive arthritis.

This clonotype has more than one count but fewer than ten. Its target is not known. This receptor was taken from a male donor with ankylosing spondylitis or in good health (not recorded which). Material for sequencing was blood, either unsorted or a sorted T cell fraction (not recorded which). This chain joins TRBV5-1 and TRBJ2-1; D remains ambiguous. The CDR3 is CASSSDVNEQFF. Written as DNA, the CDR3 is TGCGCCAGCAGCTCGGACGTCAATGAGCAGTTCTTC.